This TCR beta chain derives from a study of breast tumors, draining lymph nodes, adjacent tissues. This CDR3 is built from 13 residues. Trimming pared 3 bases from V and 7 bases from J, leaving 12 bases between. From germline, CDR1 is LNHDA and CDR2 SQIVND (reference sequence). This clonotype was observed many times. No antigen is known for it. Breast cancer patients provided tissue from their axillary draining lymph nodes. Study-level findings and limits: Compared with basal-like, luminal-like tumors shared significantly more repertoire with nontumor tissue. Tumor T cell lymph node origin was a supported hypothesis, not proven. Tumor TCR diversity was below lymph nodes but above nontumor tissue.

From the multiplex PCR reads, TCRdb called clonotypes with MiXCR, one entry per CDR3 protein. The sample includes a few hundred thousand distinct CDR3 sequences, approximately 36% seen only once; the top ten take approximately 4%. J is TRBJ2-5 and V is TRBV19; D gene ambiguous. The source material was axillary lymph node tissue. The clonotype comes from a female donor with breast cancer. Some clones in this sample may be carry-over from other donors' samples. The CDR3 spells CASSIAPVGTQYF. CDR3 bases: TGTGCCAGTAGTATCGCCCCGGTGGGGACCCAGTACTTC.